The following is a T cell receptor (beta chain) sequence with its context. The data were taken from a study of blood T cell repertoires in COVID-19. Sequencing was performed with immunoSEQ multiplex PCR; in TCRdb, only in-frame clones are kept and a portion is missing. The data contain some 350,000 clones, more than 80% of them seen just once; the ten biggest clones take up 1%. The CDR3 length is 18 residues. V trimming: 5 bases; J trimming: 4 bases; junction bases outside the gene matches: 12. In germline, CDR1 is SGHVS, CDR2 FNYEAQ. Source material: PBMCs or T cells enriched from blood (not recorded which). The sequence derives from a man aged 18 to 30 who had recovered from COVID-19. The gene calls are TRBV7-6 and TRBJ2-1, with 12 bases fitting TRBD2. The CDR3 spells CASSPRTVLAGGYNEQFF. The CDR3 DNA sequence: TGTGCCAGCAGCCCGCGGACAGTACTAGCGGGAGGTTACAATGAGCAGTTCTTC.